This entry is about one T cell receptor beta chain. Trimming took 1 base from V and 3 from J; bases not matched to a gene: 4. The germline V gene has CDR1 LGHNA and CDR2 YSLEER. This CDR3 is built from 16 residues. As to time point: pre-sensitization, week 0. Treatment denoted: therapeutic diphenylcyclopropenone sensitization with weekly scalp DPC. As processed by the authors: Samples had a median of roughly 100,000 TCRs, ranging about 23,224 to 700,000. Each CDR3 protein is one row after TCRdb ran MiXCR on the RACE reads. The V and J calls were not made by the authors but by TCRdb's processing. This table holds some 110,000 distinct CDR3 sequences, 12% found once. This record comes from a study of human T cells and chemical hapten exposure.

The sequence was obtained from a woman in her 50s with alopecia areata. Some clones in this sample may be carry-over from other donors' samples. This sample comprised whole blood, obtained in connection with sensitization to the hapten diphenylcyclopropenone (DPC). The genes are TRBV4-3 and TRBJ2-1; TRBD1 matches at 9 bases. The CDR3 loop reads CASSQVDRGNYNEQFF. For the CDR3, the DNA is TGCGCCAGCAGCCAAGTAGACAGGGGGAACTACAATGAGCAGTTCTTC.